One and the same sample provided the 21 T cell receptor beta chains below, sequenced in a study of shared clonotypes between healthy human individuals. Profiling relied on immunoSEQ multiplex PCR, and the TCRdb table lists in-frame clones only, not all of them. The sample lists millions of clones; over 85% were seen once. As defined, naive CD8 cells were CD45RO-negative and positively selected for CCR7, with terminally differentiated effector memory CD45RA+ cells excluded. The sequencing sample was made of naive CD8+ T cells sorted from blood. These receptors originate from a young man in good health.

A word on this clone: Other DNA sequences in this specimen translate into the identical CDR3. CDR3 residues: CASSSDREGDTEAFF. In DNA form, the CDR3 reads TGTGCCAGCAGCTCGGACAGAGAAGGTGACACTGAAGCTTTCTTT. This chain links TRBV5-6 with TRBJ1-1, with D possibly TRBD1 on 6 matching bases. V lost 3 bases, J lost 3 bases, and 15 bases lay in between. The CDR3 has 15 residues. CDR1 and CDR2 (germline): SGHDT, YYEEEE.

J is TRBJ1-5 and V is TRBV6-1, with TRBD1 identical over 8 bases. The CDR3 has 17 residues. Trimming removed 0 bases from V and 3 bases from J; junction bases left unmatched: 7. CDR1 and CDR2 from the germline V gene are MNHNS and SASEGT. CDR3 region: CASSEALQGVINQPQHF. In DNA form, the CDR3 reads TGTGCCAGCAGTGAAGCCCTACAGGGGGTTATCAATCAGCCCCAGCATTTT.

The chain joins TRBV27 to TRBJ1-1, with 9 nucleotides matching TRBD1. V lost 8 bases to trimming and J lost 0 bases; unmatched junction nucleotides: 1. Per germline, CDR1 MNHEY and CDR2 SMNVEV (reference sequence). The CDR3 runs 13 residues. The chain's CDR3 is CASGDRVNTEAFF. DNA of the CDR3: TGTGCCAGCGGGGACAGGGTGAACACTGAAGCTTTCTTT.

The chain has TRBV30 and TRBJ2-1; 8 nucleotides align to TRBD1. CDR3 length equals 12 residues. Losses at the gene ends were 5 bases for V and 7 bases for J; bases not matched to a gene: 4. Germline V gene data show CDR1 as GTSNPN and CDR2 as SVGIG (reference sequence). The CDR3 loop is CAWGQGLNEQFF. Here the CDR3 DNA reads TGTGCCTGGGGACAGGGTTTGAATGAGCAGTTCTTC.

This chain connects TRBV7-6 to TRBJ2-5, with D possibly matching TRBD2 (5 bases). From germline, CDR1 is SGHVS and CDR2 FNYEAQ. The CDR3 runs 13 residues. V shed 2 bases and J shed 4 bases, with 8 bases lying between them. CDR3 in DNA: TGTGCCAGCAGCTTAAGACTAACAGAGACCCAGTACTTC. Translated: CASSLRLTETQYF.

This clone was seen once. The chain employs TRBV28 and TRBJ2-3, with 7 bases that match TRBD1. The CDR3 covers 15 residues. The germline CDR1 and CDR2 sequences are MDHEN and SYDVKM. Trimming took 5 bases from V and 5 from J; bases not matched to a gene: 10. CDR3 residues: CASSLTGKGRDTQYF. CDR3 bases: TGTGCCAGCAGTCTGACAGGGAAGGGCCGAGATACGCAGTATTTT.

The V and J genes are TRBV6-4 and TRBJ1-2; 7 positions agree with TRBD1. The length of the CDR3 is 16 residues. Trimming took 8 bases from V and 2 from J; bases not matched to a gene: 14. Per the germline V gene, CDR1 is MRHNA and CDR2 is SNTAGT. The CDR3 sequence: CASLDPGQATNYGYTF. CDR3 DNA sequence: TGTGCCAGCCTAGACCCAGGACAGGCGACCAACTATGGCTACACCTTC.

This chain connects TRBV5-6 to TRBJ2-7; a possible D gene is TRBD1 (5 bases). Germline loops: CDR1 SGHDT, CDR2 YYEEEE. This CDR3 is 13 amino acids long. Deletions cut 4 bases from V and 6 bases from J, with 14 bases between. CDR3 sequence (DNA): TGTGCCAGCAGCATATACAGGTACGGCGAGCAGTACTTC. It encodes CASSIYRYGEQYF.

The chain recombines TRBV18 with TRBJ1-3; 7 bases line up with TRBD1. J was trimmed by 4 bases and V by 3 bases; bases with no gene match: 6. The CDR3 is 15 amino acids. Germline CDR1 KGHSH, CDR2 LQKENI. In DNA form, the CDR3 reads TGTGCCAGCTCACCTTTGGAGGGGGCAGGAAACACCATATATTTT. It specifies CASSPLEGAGNTIYF.

This clone was observed once. This chain joins TRBV4-2 and TRBJ2-2; 9 bases agree with TRBD2. CDR1 and CDR2 from the germline V gene are LGHNA and YNFKEQ. This CDR3 contains 16 residues. V lost 1 base to trimming and J lost 4 bases; unmatched junction nucleotides: 4. CDR3: CASSQGLAELTGELFF. In DNA form, the CDR3 reads TGTGCCAGCAGCCAAGGACTAGCGGAACTCACCGGGGAGCTGTTTTTT.

This rearrangement joins TRBV10-3 to TRBJ1-4; 7 bases are shared with TRBD1. Germline V gene lookup returns CDR1 ENHRY and CDR2 SYGVKD. The CDR3 has 14 amino acids. CDR3 residues: CTTRDSATNEKLFF. DNA of the CDR3: TGTACCACGCGGGACAGCGCAACTAATGAAAAACTGTTTTTT.

V and J are TRBV9 and TRBJ2-7; TRBD2 might be the D (5 bases). V was pared by 4 bases and J by 3 bases, with 17 bases between. The CDR3 is made up of 15 amino acids. Germline V gene data show CDR1 as SGDLS and CDR2 as YYNGEE. CDR3 bases: TGTGCCAGCAGCCAGTCCCAGCGGAGAGACTACGAGCAGTACTTC. It is translated as CASSQSQRRDYEQYF.

This chain joins TRBV19 and TRBJ1-1; TRBD1 matches at 7 bases. Per the germline V gene, CDR1 is LNHDA and CDR2 is SQIVND (reference sequence). J was trimmed by 6 bases and V by 5 bases; bases with no gene match: 6. This CDR3 has 13 residues. CDR3 in DNA: TGTGCCAGTAGTCTGACAGGGATGGCTGAAGCTTTCTTT. Translated, it gives CASSLTGMAEAFF.

The chain uses TRBV27 and TRBJ2-1; D remains unclear. Germline CDR1 MNHEY, CDR2 SMNVEV (reference sequence). Trimming pared 1 base from V and 3 bases from J, leaving 10 bases between. The CDR3 spans 15 residues. CDR3 region: CASSLYLGFYNEQFF. In nucleotides, the CDR3 is TGTGCCAGCAGTTTATACTTAGGGTTCTACAATGAGCAGTTCTTC.

The chain has TRBV4-1 and TRBJ2-3; D remains ambiguous. Germline CDR1 is MGHRA and CDR2 is YSYEKL. The CDR3 covers 15 residues. V was clipped by 7 bases and J by 2 bases, with 16 bases between them. The CDR3 protein is CASNHKVENTDTQYF. The CDR3 region has the DNA TGCGCCAGCAACCACAAGGTGGAGAACACAGATACGCAGTATTTT.

The rearrangement links TRBV6-1 to TRBJ2-2; 7 bases are a match to TRBD1. The J segment lost 4 bases and the V segment lost 2 bases, leaving 7 bases of the junction unmatched. The CDR3 totals 16 residues. Germline CDR1 reads MNHNS; CDR2 reads SASEGT. CDR3: CASSELKGASTGELFF. The DNA for the CDR3 is TGTGCCAGCAGTGAACTGAAGGGGGCGAGCACCGGGGAGCTGTTTTTT.

The chain couples TRBV6-5 to TRBJ2-7; TRBD1 matches at 9 bases. J was trimmed by 6 bases and V by 7 bases; bases with no gene match: 13. Germline V gives CDR1 MNHEY, CDR2 SVGAGI. The CDR3 is made up of 15 amino acids. The CDR3 protein is CASTGTGLLLAEQYF. As DNA, the CDR3 is TGTGCCAGCACCGGGACAGGGCTACTCCTAGCCGAGCAGTACTTC.

This clone has just one count. The rearrangement joins TRBV27 to TRBJ1-5; D not certain. The length of the CDR3 is 16 residues. V was cut by 3 bases and J by 1 base, with 13 bases left in between. The germline V gene has CDR1 MNHEY and CDR2 SMNVEV (reference sequence). CDR3 coding DNA: TGTGCCAGCAGTTTCCGAGGGTTAACGAGCAATCAGCCCCAGCATTTT. Protein: CASSFRGLTSNQPQHF.

The chain links TRBV11-2 to TRBJ2-1; 7 bases map to TRBD2. This CDR3 is built from 14 residues. V dropped 4 bases and J dropped 7; count of bases not matched to a gene: 7. Per germline, CDR1 SGHAT and CDR2 FQNNGV. This chain's CDR3 is CASSWGGSTNEQFF. The CDR3 DNA reads as TGTGCCAGCAGCTGGGGCGGGAGTACGAATGAGCAGTTCTTC.

The gene calls are TRBV5-8 and TRBJ2-7, with unresolved D. Trimming removed 2 bases from V and 1 base from J, with 7 bases in between. This CDR3 has 13 amino acids. CDR1 is SGHTS and CDR2 is YDEGEE in the germline V gene. In DNA form, the CDR3 reads TGTGCCAGCAGCTTTAGGTTTTCCTACGAGCAGTACTTC. Protein: CASSFRFSYEQYF.

The CDR3 coding sequence is TGTGCCAGCAGCTTGGGCCGAGTGGGGCAAGAGACCCAGTACTTC. Protein sequence: CASSLGRVGQETQYF. The chain links TRBV5-4 to TRBJ2-5; D unclear. CDR1 and CDR2 from the germline V gene are SGHNT and YYREEE (reference sequence). The CDR3 contains 15 residues. V was trimmed by 0 bases and J by 2 bases, leaving 11 bases between them. Variable domain in full (rest from reference TRBV5-4 and TRBJ2-5): ETGVTQSPTHLIKTRGQQVTLRCSSQSGHNTVSWYQQALGQGPQFIFQYYREEENGRGNFPPRFSGLQFPNYSSELNVNALELDDSALYLCASSLGRVGQETQYFGPGTRLLVL.